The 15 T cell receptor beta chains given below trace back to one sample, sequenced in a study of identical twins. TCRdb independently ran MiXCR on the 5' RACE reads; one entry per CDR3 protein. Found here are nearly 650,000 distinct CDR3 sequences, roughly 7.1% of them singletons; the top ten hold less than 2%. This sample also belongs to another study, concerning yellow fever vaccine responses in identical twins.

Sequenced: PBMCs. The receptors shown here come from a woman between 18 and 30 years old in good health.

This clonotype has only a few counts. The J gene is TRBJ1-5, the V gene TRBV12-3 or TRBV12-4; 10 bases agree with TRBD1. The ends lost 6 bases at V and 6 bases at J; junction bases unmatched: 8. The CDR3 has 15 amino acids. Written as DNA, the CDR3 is TGTGCCAGCAGGCCGACAGGGGGCGCGGGTCAGCCCCAGCATTTT. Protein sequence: CASRPTGGAGQPQHF.

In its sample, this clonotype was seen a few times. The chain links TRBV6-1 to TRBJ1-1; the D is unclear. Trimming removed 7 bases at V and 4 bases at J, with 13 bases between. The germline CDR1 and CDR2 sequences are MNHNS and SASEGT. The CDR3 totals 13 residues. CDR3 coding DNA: TGTGCCAGCACCGCAAATGGCGTCACTGAAGCTTTCTTT. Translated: CASTANGVTEAFF.

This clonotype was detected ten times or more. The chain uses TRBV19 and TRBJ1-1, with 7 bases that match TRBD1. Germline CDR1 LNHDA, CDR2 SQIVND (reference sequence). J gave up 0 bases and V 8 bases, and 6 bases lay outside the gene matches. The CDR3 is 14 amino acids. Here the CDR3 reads CASVRQGMNTEAFF. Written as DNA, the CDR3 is TGTGCCAGTGTTAGACAGGGAATGAACACTGAAGCTTTCTTT.

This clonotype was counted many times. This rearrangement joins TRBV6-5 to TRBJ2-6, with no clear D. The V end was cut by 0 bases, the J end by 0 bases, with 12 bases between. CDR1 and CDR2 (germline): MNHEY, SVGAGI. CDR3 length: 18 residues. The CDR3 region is CASSYSIIRTSGANVLTF. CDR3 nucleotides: TGTGCCAGCAGTTACTCGATCATAAGAACCTCTGGGGCCAACGTCCTGACTTTC.

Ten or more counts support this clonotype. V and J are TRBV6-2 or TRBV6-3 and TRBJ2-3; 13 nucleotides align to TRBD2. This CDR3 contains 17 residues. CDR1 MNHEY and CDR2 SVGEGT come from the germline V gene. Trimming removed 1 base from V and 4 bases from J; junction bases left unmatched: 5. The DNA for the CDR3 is TGTGCCAGCAGTTACTTCACTAGCGGGAGGGGGCCAGATACGCAGTATTTT. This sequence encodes CASSYFTSGRGPDTQYF.

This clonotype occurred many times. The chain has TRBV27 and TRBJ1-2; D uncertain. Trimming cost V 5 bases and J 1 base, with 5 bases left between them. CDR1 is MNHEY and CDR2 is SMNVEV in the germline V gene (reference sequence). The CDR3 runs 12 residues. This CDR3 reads CASSRDNYGYTF. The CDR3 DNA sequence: TGTGCCAGCAGTCGCGATAACTATGGCTACACCTTC.

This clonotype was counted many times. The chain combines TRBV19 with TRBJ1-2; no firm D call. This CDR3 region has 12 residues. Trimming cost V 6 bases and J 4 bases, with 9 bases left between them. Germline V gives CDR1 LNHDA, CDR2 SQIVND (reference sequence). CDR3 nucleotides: TGTGCCAGTAGGGAAGGGAGCTATGGCTACACCTTC. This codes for CASREGSYGYTF.

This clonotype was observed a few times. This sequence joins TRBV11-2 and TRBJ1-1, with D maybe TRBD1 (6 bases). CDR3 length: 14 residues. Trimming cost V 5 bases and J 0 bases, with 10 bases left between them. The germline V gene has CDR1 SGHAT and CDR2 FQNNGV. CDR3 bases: TGTGCCAGCAGCAACAGGGATTTGAACACTGAAGCTTTCTTT. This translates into CASSNRDLNTEAFF.

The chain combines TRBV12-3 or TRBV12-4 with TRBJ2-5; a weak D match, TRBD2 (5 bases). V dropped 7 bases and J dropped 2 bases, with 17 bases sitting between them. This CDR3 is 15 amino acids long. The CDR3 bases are TGTGCCAGCACCATCACCCTAGCCTATCAAGAGACCCAGTACTTC. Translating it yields CASTITLAYQETQYF.

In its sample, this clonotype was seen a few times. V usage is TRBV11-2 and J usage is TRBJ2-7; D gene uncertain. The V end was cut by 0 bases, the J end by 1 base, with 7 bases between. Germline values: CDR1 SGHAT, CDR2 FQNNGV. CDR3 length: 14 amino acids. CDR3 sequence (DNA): TGTGCCAGCAGCTTAGATAACCTGTCCTACGAGCAGTACTTC. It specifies CASSLDNLSYEQYF.

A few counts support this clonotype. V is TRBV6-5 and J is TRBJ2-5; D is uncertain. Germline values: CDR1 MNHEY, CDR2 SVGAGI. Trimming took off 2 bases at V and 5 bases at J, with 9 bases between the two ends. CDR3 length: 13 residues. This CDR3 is CASSYRPIETQYF. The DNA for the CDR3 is TGTGCCAGCAGTTACAGGCCAATCGAGACCCAGTACTTC.

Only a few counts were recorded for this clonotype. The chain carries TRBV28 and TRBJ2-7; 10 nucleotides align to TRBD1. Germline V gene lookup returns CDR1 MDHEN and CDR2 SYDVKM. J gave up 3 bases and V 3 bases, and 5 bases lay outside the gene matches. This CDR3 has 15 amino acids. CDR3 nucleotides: TGTGCCAGCAGTTTGTCCGGGACAGGGGTCTACGAGCAGTACTTC. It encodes CASSLSGTGVYEQYF.

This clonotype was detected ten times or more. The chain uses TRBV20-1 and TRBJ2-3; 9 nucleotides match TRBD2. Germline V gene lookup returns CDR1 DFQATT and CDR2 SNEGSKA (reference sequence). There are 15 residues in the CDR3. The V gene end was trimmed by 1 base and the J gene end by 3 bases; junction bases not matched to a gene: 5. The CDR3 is CSARVASGVTDTQYF. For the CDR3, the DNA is TGCAGTGCTAGAGTGGCTAGCGGGGTGACAGATACGCAGTATTTT.

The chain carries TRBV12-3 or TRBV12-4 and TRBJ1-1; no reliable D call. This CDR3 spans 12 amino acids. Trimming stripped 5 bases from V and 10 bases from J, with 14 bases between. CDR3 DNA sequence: TGTGCCAGCAGTCTTGGTAGGAAAGGAGCTTTCTTT. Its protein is CASSLGRKGAFF.

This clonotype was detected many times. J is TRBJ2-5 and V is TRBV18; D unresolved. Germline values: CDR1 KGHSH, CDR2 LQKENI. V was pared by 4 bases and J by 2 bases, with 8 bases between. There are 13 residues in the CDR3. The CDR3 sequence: CASSLNHQETQYF. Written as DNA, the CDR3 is TGTGCCAGCTCACTGAACCATCAAGAGACCCAGTACTTC.